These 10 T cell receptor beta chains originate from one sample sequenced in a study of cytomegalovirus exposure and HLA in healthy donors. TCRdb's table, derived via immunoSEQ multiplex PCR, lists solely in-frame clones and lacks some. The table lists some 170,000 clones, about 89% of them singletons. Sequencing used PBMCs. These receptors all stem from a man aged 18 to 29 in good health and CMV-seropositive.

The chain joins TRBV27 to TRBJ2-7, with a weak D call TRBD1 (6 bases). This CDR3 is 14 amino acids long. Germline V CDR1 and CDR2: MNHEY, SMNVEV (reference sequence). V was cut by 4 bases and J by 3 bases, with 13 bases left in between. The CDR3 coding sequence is TGTGCCAGCAGTTCCACCGGGACACGCTACGAGCAGTACTTC. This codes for CASSSTGTRYEQYF.

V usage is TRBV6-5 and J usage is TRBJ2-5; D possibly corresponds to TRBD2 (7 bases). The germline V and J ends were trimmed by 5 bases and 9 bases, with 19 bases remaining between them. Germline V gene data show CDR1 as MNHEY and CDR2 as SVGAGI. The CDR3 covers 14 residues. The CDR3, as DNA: TGTGCCAGCAGTAGGGGGGGAGCCCCCGGGGCCCAGTACTTC. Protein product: CASSRGGAPGAQYF.

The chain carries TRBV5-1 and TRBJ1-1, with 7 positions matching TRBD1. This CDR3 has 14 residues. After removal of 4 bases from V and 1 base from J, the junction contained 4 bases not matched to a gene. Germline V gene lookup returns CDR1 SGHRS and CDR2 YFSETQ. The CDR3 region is CASSDNRGNTEAFF. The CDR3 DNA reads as TGCGCCAGCAGCGACAACAGGGGGAACACTGAAGCTTTCTTT.

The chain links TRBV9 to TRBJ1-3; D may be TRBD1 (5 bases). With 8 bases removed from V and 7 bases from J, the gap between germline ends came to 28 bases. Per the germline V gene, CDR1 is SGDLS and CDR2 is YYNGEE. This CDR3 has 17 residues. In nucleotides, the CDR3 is TGTGCCAGTTCTAAATCCGGGACTTTCACGAGGGCCAACACCATATATTTT. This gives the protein CASSKSGTFTRANTIYF.

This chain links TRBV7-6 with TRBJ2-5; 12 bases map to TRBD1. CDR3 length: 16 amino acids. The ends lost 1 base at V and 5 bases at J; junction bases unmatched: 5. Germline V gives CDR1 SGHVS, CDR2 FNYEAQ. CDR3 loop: CASSLVRDRGQETQYF. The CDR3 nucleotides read TGTGCCAGCAGCTTAGTTCGGGACAGGGGGCAGGAGACCCAGTACTTC.

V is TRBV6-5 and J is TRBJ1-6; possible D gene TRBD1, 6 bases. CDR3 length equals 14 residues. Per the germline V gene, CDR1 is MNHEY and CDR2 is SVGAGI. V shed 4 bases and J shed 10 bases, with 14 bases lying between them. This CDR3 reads CASSLGGSTSPLHF. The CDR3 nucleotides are TGTGCCAGCAGTTTAGGGGGATCGACCTCACCCCTCCACTTT.

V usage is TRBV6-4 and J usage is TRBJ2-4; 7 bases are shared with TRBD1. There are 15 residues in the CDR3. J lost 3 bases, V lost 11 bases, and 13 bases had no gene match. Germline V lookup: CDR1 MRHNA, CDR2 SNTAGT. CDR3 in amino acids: CAGEKGAPNKNIQYF. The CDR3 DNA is TGTGCCGGGGAGAAGGGGGCCCCTAACAAAAACATTCAGTACTTC.

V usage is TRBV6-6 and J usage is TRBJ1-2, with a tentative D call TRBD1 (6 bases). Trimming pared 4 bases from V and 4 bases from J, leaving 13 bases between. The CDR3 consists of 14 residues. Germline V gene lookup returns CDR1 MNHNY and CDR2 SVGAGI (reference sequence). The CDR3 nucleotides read TGTGCCAGCAGTTTCCCGGACAGCCCCTATGGCTACACCTTC. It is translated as CASSFPDSPYGYTF.

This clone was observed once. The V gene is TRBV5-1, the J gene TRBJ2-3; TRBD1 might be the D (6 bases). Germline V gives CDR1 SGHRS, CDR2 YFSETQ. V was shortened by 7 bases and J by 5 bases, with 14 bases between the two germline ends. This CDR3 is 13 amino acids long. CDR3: CASAPLGGDTQYF. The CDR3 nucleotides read TGCGCCAGCGCCCCTCTAGGGGGAGATACGCAGTATTTT.

The DNA for the CDR3 is TGTGCCAGAAGCTGGACTAGCGGGGGATCCTACGAGCAGTACTTC. Its translation: CARSWTSGGSYEQYF. The V and J genes are TRBV5-3 and TRBJ2-7, with 13 bases that match TRBD2. TRBV5-3 is sorted into the ORF group, with uncertain function. This CDR3 is 15 amino acids long. J lost 1 base, V lost 3 bases, and 1 base had no gene match.